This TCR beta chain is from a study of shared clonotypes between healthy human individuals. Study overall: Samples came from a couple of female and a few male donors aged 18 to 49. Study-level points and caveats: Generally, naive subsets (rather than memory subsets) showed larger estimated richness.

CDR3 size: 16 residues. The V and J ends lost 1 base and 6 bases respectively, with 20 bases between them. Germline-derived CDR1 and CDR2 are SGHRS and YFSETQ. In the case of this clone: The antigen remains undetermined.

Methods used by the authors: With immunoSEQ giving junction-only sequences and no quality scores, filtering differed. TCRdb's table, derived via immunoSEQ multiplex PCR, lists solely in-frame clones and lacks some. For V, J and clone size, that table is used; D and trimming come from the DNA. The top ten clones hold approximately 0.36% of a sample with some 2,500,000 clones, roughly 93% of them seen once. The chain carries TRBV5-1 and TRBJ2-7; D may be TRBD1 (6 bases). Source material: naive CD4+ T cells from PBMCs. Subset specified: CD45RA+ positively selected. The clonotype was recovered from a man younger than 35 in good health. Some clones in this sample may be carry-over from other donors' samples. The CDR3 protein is CASSLLGQGISGEQYF. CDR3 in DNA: TGCGCCAGCAGCTTGTTGGGTCAGGGGATAAGTGGCGAGCAGTACTTC.